This T cell receptor (beta chain) was recovered during a study of cytomegalovirus exposure and HLA in healthy donors. Overall study results and limits: In vitro experiments confirmed that a few CMV-associated chains were specific for CMV antigens.

Germline lookup yields CDR1 MNHEY and CDR2 SVGAGI. This CDR3 is built from 14 residues. The J segment lost 8 bases and the V segment lost 5 bases, leaving 5 bases of the junction unmatched. Though nominally healthy at sampling, donors likely had unrecorded immune exposures. On this clone itself: Its antigen is still unknown.

Primers for the PCR totalled 60 Vbeta and 13 Jbeta. The protocol was immunoSEQ multiplex PCR, while the TCRdb copy is restricted to in-frame clones and leaves out a portion. The table lists 100,000 to 150,000 clones, approximately 80% of them singletons. The specimen was PBMCs. The rearrangement joins TRBV6-5 to TRBJ2-2; 10 nucleotides line up with TRBD1. The receptor comes from a male donor in good health and CMV-seropositive. CDR3 amino acids: CASSGTGAWGELFF. CDR3 DNA: TGTGCCAGCAGTGGGACAGGGGCATGGGGGGAGCTGTTTTTT.